The 31 T cell receptor beta chains listed next were all sequenced from one sample in a study of blood T cell repertoires in COVID-19. Profiling relied on immunoSEQ multiplex PCR, and the TCRdb table lists in-frame clones only, not all of them. The sample contains approximately 300,000 clones, around nine tenths of which appear only once. The sample comprised PBMCs or T cells enriched from blood (not recorded which). The receptors were sampled from a woman aged 18-29 years who had recovered from COVID-19.

This clone has more than one count but fewer than ten. In DNA, the CDR3 is TGTGCCAGCAGCCCCCTCGACAGGGGGAGTTCACCCCTCCACTTT. It encodes CASSPLDRGSSPLHF. The chain has TRBV7-9 and TRBJ1-6, with 9 nucleotides matching TRBD1. Germline values: CDR1 SEHNR, CDR2 FQNEAQ (reference sequence). This CDR3 region has 15 residues. The ends lost 5 bases at V and 9 bases at J; junction bases unmatched: 8.

The V call is TRBV6-5, the J call TRBJ2-1, with 8 bases lining up with TRBD2. This CDR3 region has 15 residues. CDR1 is MNHEY and CDR2 is SVGAGI in the germline V gene. The J segment lost 7 bases and the V segment lost 5 bases, leaving 10 bases of the junction unmatched. CDR3 amino acids: CASSNLAGTDNEQFF. DNA of the CDR3: TGTGCCAGCAGTAATTTAGCGGGAACTGATAATGAGCAGTTCTTC.

A few counts support this clone. The rearrangement uses TRBV5-4 and TRBJ1-2; D is unresolved. Germline V gene data show CDR1 as SGHNT and CDR2 as YYREEE (reference sequence). V lost 4 bases to trimming and J lost 1 base, with 17 bases between them. The CDR3 has 16 amino acids. This CDR3 reads CASSPRRGTLNYGYTF. DNA for the CDR3: TGTGCCAGCAGCCCTAGGCGGGGAACCCTTAACTATGGCTACACCTTC.

This chain uses TRBV6-6 with TRBJ2-3; 10 bases align to TRBD2. Germline values: CDR1 MNHNY, CDR2 SVGAGI (reference sequence). The CDR3 has 21 amino acids. After removal of 7 bases from V and 4 bases from J, the junction contained 26 bases not matched to a gene. DNA for the CDR3: TGTGCCAGCATTCGAAGGGGGGGTCCACTAGCGGGAACGGAGCCGGCAGATACGCAGTATTTT. It yields the protein CASIRRGGPLAGTEPADTQYF.

This CDR3 is CATSVAGTGDYNEQFF. The CDR3, as DNA: TGTGCCACCAGTGTTGCCGGGACAGGGGACTACAATGAGCAGTTCTTC. The chain uses TRBV24-1 and TRBJ2-1; TRBD1 aligns across 10 bases. There are 16 residues in the CDR3. The J segment lost 3 bases and the V segment lost 5 bases, leaving 6 bases of the junction unmatched. Germline CDR1 and CDR2: KGHDR and SFDVKD.

The chain joins TRBV28 to TRBJ2-7; 10 nucleotides line up with TRBD2. Germline-derived CDR1 and CDR2 are MDHEN and SYDVKM. CDR3 length: 13 residues. J was trimmed by 3 bases and V by 8 bases; bases with no gene match: 4. CDR3 sequence: CASWTSGVYEQYF. The CDR3, as DNA: TGTGCCAGCTGGACTAGCGGAGTCTACGAGCAGTACTTC.

This clone was detected once. J is TRBJ2-1 and V is TRBV25-1; 11 bases line up with TRBD1. Looked up from germline, CDR1 is MGHDK and CDR2 is SYGVNS. V lost 6 bases to trimming and J lost 9 bases; unmatched junction nucleotides: 7. CDR3 length equals 14 residues. The CDR3 loop reads CASSRTGGLGEQFF. The CDR3 DNA is TGTGCCAGCAGCCGGACAGGGGGCTTAGGTGAGCAGTTCTTC.

The table lists this clone with a count of one. The rearrangement links TRBV30 to TRBJ1-1; no reliable D call. V lost 4 bases, J lost 3 bases, and 15 bases lay in between. Germline V gene sequence: CDR1 GTSNPN, CDR2 SVGIG (reference sequence). This CDR3 comprises 14 residues. In DNA form, the CDR3 reads TGTGCCTGGATTTCGACCCAGGTGGACACTGAAGCTTTCTTT. It is translated as CAWISTQVDTEAFF.

The rearrangement joins TRBV5-1 to TRBJ1-1; a possible D gene is TRBD1 (5 bases). The CDR3 runs to 14 residues. V gave up 1 base and J gave up 1 base, with 8 bases separating them. Germline-derived CDR1 and CDR2 are SGHRS and YFSETQ. CDR3 loop: CASSLSGWNTEAFF. For the CDR3, the DNA is TGCGCCAGCAGCTTGTCAGGGTGGAACACTGAAGCTTTCTTT.

This clone was counted only a few times. V is TRBV11-2 and J is TRBJ1-1; 9 nucleotides align to TRBD1. Germline V CDR1 and CDR2: SGHAT, FQNNGV. The CDR3 length is 18 residues. V gave up 0 bases and J gave up 11 bases; unmatched junction bases: 19. Here the CDR3 DNA reads TGTGCCAGCAGCTTAGATACCGGGACAGGGCTAACCCTTCGCGAGGCTTTCTTT. This codes for CASSLDTGTGLTLREAFF.

CDR3 nucleotides: TGTGCCAGCAGCTTAGGCCCAGGGGGCCGGGAGACCCAGTACTTC. Translation gives CASSLGPGGRETQYF. V gene TRBV11-3 combines with J gene TRBJ2-5; 8 nucleotides align to TRBD1. This CDR3 contains 15 residues. CDR1 is SGHNT, CDR2 YENEEA, per germline. The junction had 6 bases not matched to a gene; V was cut back by 1 base and J by 5 bases.

J is TRBJ1-4 and V is TRBV6-5; D gene unclear. The CDR3 is 16 residues long. CDR1 and CDR2 (germline): MNHEY, SVGAGI. V was clipped by 3 bases and J by 0 bases, with 11 bases between them. The CDR3 nucleotides are TGTGCCAGCAGTTATAGCCTCGTCGCAACTAATGAAAAACTGTTTTTT. The encoded protein is CASSYSLVATNEKLFF.

The chain links TRBV20-1 to TRBJ1-2; D not certain. Trimming took 3 bases from V and 6 from J, leaving 8 bases between them. The CDR3 consists of 11 residues. Germline CDR1 is DFQATT and CDR2 is SNEGSKA (reference sequence). The CDR3 region is CSASWEDGYTF. CDR3 nucleotide sequence: TGCAGTGCTAGCTGGGAGGATGGCTACACCTTC.

This chain connects TRBV11-2 to TRBJ2-7; 7 bases line up with TRBD1. This CDR3 spans 14 amino acids. CDR1 is SGHAT and CDR2 is FQNNGV in the germline V gene. Losses at the gene ends were 2 bases for V and 2 bases for J; bases not matched to a gene: 3. CDR3 in amino acids: CASSLPGTAYEQYF. CDR3 nucleotide sequence: TGTGCCAGCAGCTTACCGGGGACAGCCTACGAGCAGTACTTC.

This clone showed up just once. V and J are TRBV28 and TRBJ2-1; TRBD2 agrees at 13 bases. Germline CDR1 and CDR2: MDHEN and SYDVKM. The V and J ends lost 4 bases and 2 bases, in that order; junction bases with no gene match: 11. The CDR3 is made up of 19 amino acids. CDR3: CASSSPVVGLAGAYNEQFF. DNA for the CDR3: TGTGCCAGCAGTTCCCCGGTCGTAGGACTAGCGGGAGCCTACAATGAGCAGTTCTTC. Looking up the rest from reference TRBV28 and TRBJ2-1 gives the full variable domain: DVKVTQSSRYLVKRTGEKVFLECVQDMDHENMFWYRQDPGLGLRLIYFSYDVKMKEKGDIPEGYSVSREKKERFSLILESASTNQTSMYLCASSSPVVGLAGAYNEQFFGPGTRLTVL.

The chain joins TRBV5-1 to TRBJ1-2; no reliable D call. The germline V and J ends were trimmed by 5 bases and 1 base, with 9 bases remaining between them. The CDR3 is made up of 13 amino acids. Germline CDR1 is SGHRS and CDR2 is YFSETQ. CDR3 in amino acids: CASRSLLNYGYTF. The DNA for the CDR3 is TGCGCCAGCAGATCCCTCCTTAACTATGGCTACACCTTC.

The chain has TRBV6-2 or TRBV6-3 and TRBJ2-5; 9 bases match TRBD2. This CDR3 is 16 amino acids long. Per the germline V gene, CDR1 is MNHEY and CDR2 is SVGEGT. After removal of 2 bases from V and 0 bases from J, the junction contained 4 bases not matched to a gene. Here the CDR3 reads CASSYASGGYQETQYF. CDR3 DNA: TGTGCCAGCAGTTACGCCAGCGGGGGGTACCAAGAGACCCAGTACTTC.

The genes are TRBV13 and TRBJ1-4; D gene unclear. CDR1 is PRHDT, CDR2 FYEKMQ, per germline (reference sequence). The CDR3 is 13 amino acids. Trimming shortened V by 1 base and J by 5 bases, and 5 bases separated the two germline ends. This CDR3 is CASSLVRNEKLFF. The CDR3 DNA is TGTGCCAGCAGCTTAGTCAGAAATGAAAAACTGTTTTTT. Combining the CDR3 with reference TRBV13 and TRBJ1-4 gives the whole variable domain AAGVIQSPRHLIKEKRETATLKCYPIPRHDTVYWYQQGPGQDPQFLISFYEKMQSDKGSIPDRFSAQQFSDYHSELNMSSLELGDSALYFCASSLVRNEKLFFGSGTQLSVL.

V is TRBV4-2 and J is TRBJ1-4; 9 positions agree with TRBD1. The CDR3 is 15 amino acids. Per germline, CDR1 LGHNA and CDR2 YNFKEQ. The V gene end was trimmed by 0 bases and the J gene end by 8 bases; junction bases not matched to a gene: 4. CDR3 protein: CASSQDSGQGEKLFF. The CDR3 DNA follows: TGTGCCAGCAGCCAAGATTCTGGACAGGGGGAAAAACTGTTTTTT.

The chain carries TRBV25-1 and TRBJ2-1; the match to TRBD1 covers 11 bases. V lost 4 bases to trimming and J lost 8 bases; unmatched junction nucleotides: 7. CDR1 is MGHDK and CDR2 is SYGVNS in the germline V gene. The CDR3 covers 15 residues. The CDR3, as DNA: TGTGCCAGCAGTGGCAGGGACAGGGGGGCATATGAGCAGTTCTTC. It translates to CASSGRDRGAYEQFF.

The CDR3 nucleotides are TGCGCCATCCTCTACGTCGTCACTAGCTCCTACAATGAGCAGTTCTTC. It translates to CAILYVVTSSYNEQFF. The chain recombines TRBV10-1 with TRBJ2-1; possibly TRBD2 for D (5 bases). This CDR3 contains 16 residues. V was shortened by 10 bases and J by 0 bases, with 19 bases between the two germline ends. The V gene's germline CDR1 is WNHNN and CDR2 SYGVQD (reference sequence).

The V gene is TRBV9, the J gene TRBJ1-5, with 12 bases fitting TRBD1. V shed 7 bases and J 4 bases; nucleotides not matched to a gene: 6. The CDR3 is 15 amino acids. Germline V lookup: CDR1 SGDLS, CDR2 YYNGEE. Here the CDR3 DNA reads TGTGCCAGCGGGACAGGGGGCGAGGGGAATCAGCCCCAGCATTTT. Translation gives CASGTGGEGNQPQHF.

The chain carries TRBV10-2 and TRBJ2-1, with D possibly being TRBD2 (7 bases). CDR1 is WSHSY, CDR2 SAAADI, per germline. The CDR3 runs 18 residues. Trimming took off 5 bases at V and 7 bases at J, with 27 bases between the two ends. The CDR3 sequence is CASSYLRGGPTSGNEQFF. CDR3 in DNA: TGCGCCAGCAGTTACCTTAGGGGGGGACCTACCTCGGGGAATGAGCAGTTCTTC.

The V and J genes are TRBV28 and TRBJ1-2; 7 bases map to TRBD1. V shed 2 bases, J shed 7 bases, and the junction held 10 bases outside the gene matches. This CDR3 comprises 15 residues. The germline V gene encodes CDR1 MDHEN and CDR2 SYDVKM. DNA for the CDR3: TGTGCCAGCAGTTTAAGGGTAGGGGGCTCGTTTGGCTACACCTTC. This codes for CASSLRVGGSFGYTF.

This clone was seen a single time. V is TRBV2 and J is TRBJ1-2; a weak D match, TRBD1 (5 bases). With 8 bases removed from V and 13 bases from J, the gap between germline ends came to 11 bases. The CDR3 is made up of 9 amino acids. The germline gives CDR1 SNHLY, CDR2 FYNNEI. The DNA of the CDR3 is TGTGCCAGCCGGGGGGGTGGCACCTTC. Residues: CASRGGGTF.

V and J are TRBV27 and TRBJ1-2, with D possibly matching TRBD1 (6 bases). Trimming removed 2 bases at V and 4 bases at J, with 8 bases between. The CDR3 covers 13 residues. The germline CDR1 and CDR2 sequences are MNHEY and SMNVEV (reference sequence). CDR3 nucleotides: TGTGCCAGCAGTTTAACAGGGCCCTATGGCTACACCTTC. Protein sequence: CASSLTGPYGYTF.

This clone was counted a single time. The chain employs TRBV3-1 (or the pseudogene TRBV3-2) and TRBJ2-1; 13 positions agree with TRBD2. CDR3 length equals 19 residues. J lost 5 bases, V lost 5 bases, and 15 bases had no gene match. In germline, CDR1 is LGHDT, CDR2 YNNKEL (reference sequence). CDR3 protein: CASSVGLAGWSGINNEQFF. The CDR3 DNA sequence: TGTGCCAGCAGCGTGGGACTAGCGGGGTGGTCCGGTATTAACAATGAGCAGTTCTTC.

This chain connects TRBV5-4 to TRBJ2-7; 10 nucleotides line up with TRBD2. Germline V gene sequence: CDR1 SGHNT, CDR2 YYREEE (reference sequence). The CDR3 extends over 16 amino acids. The V segment lost 0 bases and the J segment 0 bases; nucleotides outside the gene matches: 3. The CDR3 region has the DNA TGTGCCAGCAGCTTGGGAGCGGGGGGGAGCTCCTACGAGCAGTACTTC. This encodes CASSLGAGGSSYEQYF.

This chain uses TRBV6-2 or TRBV6-3 with TRBJ2-4, with 7 bases that match TRBD1. The CDR3 has 14 amino acids. With V trimmed by 0 bases and J by 8 bases, 4 bases remained unmatched. From germline, CDR1 is MNHEY and CDR2 SVGEGT. The CDR3 nucleotides are TGTGCCAGCAGTTACTCGGTCCAGGGGGACATTCAGTACTTC. This translates into CASSYSVQGDIQYF.

The sample holds a few counts of this clone. The rearrangement uses TRBV20-1 and TRBJ2-1; the match to TRBD2 covers 9 bases. With V trimmed by 5 bases and J by 16 bases, 3 bases remained unmatched. CDR1 and CDR2 from the germline V gene are DFQATT and SNEGSKA (reference sequence). The CDR3 extends over 9 amino acids. The chain's CDR3 is CSAPGLAFF. The CDR3 DNA reads as TGCAGTGCTCCGGGACTAGCCTTCTTC.

The chain has TRBV19 and TRBJ2-5; TRBD1 matches 7 bases. Germline V CDR1 and CDR2: LNHDA, SQIVND (reference sequence). Trimming removed 1 base from V and 5 bases from J; junction bases left unmatched: 7. CDR3 length equals 15 residues. The CDR3 region has the DNA TGTGCCAGTAGTATAGGAGGACAGGACTCGGAGACCCAGTACTTC. Protein product: CASSIGGQDSETQYF.